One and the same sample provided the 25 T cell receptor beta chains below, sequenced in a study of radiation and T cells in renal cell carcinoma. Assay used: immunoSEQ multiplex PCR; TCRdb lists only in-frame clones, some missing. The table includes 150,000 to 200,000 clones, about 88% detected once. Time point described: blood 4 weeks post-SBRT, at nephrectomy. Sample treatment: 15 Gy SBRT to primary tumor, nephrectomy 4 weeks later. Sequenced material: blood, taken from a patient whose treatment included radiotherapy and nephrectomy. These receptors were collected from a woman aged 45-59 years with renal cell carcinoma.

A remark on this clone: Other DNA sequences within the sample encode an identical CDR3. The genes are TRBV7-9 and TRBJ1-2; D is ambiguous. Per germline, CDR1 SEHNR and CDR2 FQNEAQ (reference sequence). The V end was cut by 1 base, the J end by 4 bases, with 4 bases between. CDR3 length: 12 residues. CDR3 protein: CASSLEGYGYTF. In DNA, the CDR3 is TGTGCCAGCAGCTTAGAGGGCTATGGCTACACCTTC.

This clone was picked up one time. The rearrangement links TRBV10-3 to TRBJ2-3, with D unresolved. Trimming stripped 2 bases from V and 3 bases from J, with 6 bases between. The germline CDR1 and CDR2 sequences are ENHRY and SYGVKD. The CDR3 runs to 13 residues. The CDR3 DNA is TGTGCCATCAGTGAGGAACTGACAGATACGCAGTATTTT. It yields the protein CAISEELTDTQYF.

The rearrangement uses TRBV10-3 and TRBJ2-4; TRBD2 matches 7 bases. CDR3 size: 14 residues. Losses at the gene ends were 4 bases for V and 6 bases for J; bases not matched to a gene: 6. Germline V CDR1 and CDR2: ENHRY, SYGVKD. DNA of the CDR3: TGTGCCATCAGTGTAGGGAGGGAAAGAAACATTCAGTACTTC. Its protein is CAISVGRERNIQYF.

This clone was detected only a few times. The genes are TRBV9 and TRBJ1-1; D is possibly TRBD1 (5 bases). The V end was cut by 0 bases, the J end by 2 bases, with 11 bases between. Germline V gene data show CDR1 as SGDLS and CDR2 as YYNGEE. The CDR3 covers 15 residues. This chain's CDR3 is CASSVGIRGNTEAFF. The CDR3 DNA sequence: TGTGCCAGCAGCGTAGGAATTAGGGGCAACACTGAAGCTTTCTTT.

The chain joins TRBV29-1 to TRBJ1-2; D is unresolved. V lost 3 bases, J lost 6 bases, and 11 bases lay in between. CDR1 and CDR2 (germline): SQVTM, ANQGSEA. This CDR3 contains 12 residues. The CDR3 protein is CSVERVPHGYTF. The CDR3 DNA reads TGCAGCGTTGAGAGGGTCCCGCATGGCTACACCTTC.

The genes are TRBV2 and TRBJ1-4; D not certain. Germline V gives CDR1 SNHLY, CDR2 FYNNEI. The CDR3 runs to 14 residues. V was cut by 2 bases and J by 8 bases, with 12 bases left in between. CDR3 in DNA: TGTGCCAGCAGTGAATTTGGGTCCCTAGAAAAACTGTTTTTT. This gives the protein CASSEFGSLEKLFF.

DNA of the CDR3: TGTGCCAGCTCACCACCGGGGGAGACCCAGTACTTC. Translating gives CASSPPGETQYF. The chain joins TRBV18 to TRBJ2-5; D is uncertain. Germline CDR1 and CDR2: KGHSH and LQKENI. This CDR3 region has 12 residues. Trimming took off 0 bases at V and 5 bases at J, with 4 bases between the two ends.

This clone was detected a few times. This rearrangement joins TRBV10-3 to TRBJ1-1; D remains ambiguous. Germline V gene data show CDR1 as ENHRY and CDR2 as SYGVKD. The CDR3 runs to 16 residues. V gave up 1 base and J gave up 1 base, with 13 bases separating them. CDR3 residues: CAISELALHPNTEAFF. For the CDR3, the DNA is TGTGCCATCAGTGAGTTAGCCCTCCACCCGAACACTGAAGCTTTCTTT.

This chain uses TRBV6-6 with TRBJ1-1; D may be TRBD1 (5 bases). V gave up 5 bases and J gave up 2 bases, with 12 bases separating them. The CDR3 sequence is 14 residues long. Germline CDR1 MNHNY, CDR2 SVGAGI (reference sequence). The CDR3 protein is CASSPRGSNTEAFF. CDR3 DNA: TGTGCCAGCAGTCCAAGGGGCAGCAACACTGAAGCTTTCTTT.

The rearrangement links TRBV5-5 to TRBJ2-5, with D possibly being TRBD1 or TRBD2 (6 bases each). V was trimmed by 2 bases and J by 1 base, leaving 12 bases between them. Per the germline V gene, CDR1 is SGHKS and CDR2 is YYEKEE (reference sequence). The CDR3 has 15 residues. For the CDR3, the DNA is TGTGCCAGCAGCTTTAGTGGGGGGCCCCAAGAGACCCAGTACTTC. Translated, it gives CASSFSGGPQETQYF.

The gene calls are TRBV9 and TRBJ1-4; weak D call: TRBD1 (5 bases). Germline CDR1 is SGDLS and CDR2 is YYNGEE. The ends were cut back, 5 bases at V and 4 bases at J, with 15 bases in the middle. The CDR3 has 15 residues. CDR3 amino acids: CASSYGPGVNEKLFF. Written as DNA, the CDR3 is TGTGCCAGCAGTTATGGCCCGGGGGTTAATGAAAAACTGTTTTTT.

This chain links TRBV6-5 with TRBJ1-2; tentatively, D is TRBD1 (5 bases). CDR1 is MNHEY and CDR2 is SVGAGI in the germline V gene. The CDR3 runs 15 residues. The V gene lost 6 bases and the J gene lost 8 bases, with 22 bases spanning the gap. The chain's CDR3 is CASSQETVGTSGYTF. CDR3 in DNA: TGTGCCAGCAGCCAAGAGACAGTGGGAACCAGCGGCTACACCTTC.

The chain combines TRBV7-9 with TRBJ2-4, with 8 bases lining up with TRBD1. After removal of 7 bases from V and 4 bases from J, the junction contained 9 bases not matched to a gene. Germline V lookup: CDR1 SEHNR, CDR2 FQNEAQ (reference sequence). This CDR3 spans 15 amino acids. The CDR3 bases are TGTGCCAGCACCAGGGGGCTTGAAGAAAAAAACATTCAGTACTTC. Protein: CASTRGLEEKNIQYF.

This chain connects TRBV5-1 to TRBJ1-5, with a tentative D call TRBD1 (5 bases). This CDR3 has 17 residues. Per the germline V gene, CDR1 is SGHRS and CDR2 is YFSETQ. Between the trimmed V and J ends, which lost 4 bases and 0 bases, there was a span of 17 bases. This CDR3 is CASSPMALGPSNQPQHF. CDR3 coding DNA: TGCGCCAGCAGCCCCATGGCGTTGGGACCTAGCAATCAGCCCCAGCATTTT.

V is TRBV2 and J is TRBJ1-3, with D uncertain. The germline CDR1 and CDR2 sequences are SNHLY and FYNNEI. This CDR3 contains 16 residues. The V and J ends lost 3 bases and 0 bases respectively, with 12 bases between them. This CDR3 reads CASSDWSHYSGNTIYF. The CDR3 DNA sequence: TGTGCCAGCAGTGATTGGAGTCACTACTCTGGAAACACCATATATTTT.

CDR3 DNA: TGTGCCAGCAGCCCCCCGGCTGGTGGCGTAAACAATGAGCAGTTCTTC. It translates to CASSPPAGGVNNEQFF. The chain employs TRBV11-2 and TRBJ2-1; D call uncertain. The germline V gene has CDR1 SGHAT and CDR2 FQNNGV. This CDR3 has 16 residues. V lost 5 bases, J lost 5 bases, and 19 bases lay in between.

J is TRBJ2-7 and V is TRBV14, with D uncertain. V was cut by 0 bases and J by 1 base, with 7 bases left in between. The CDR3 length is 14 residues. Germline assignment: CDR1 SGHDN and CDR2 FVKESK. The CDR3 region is CASSQELGSYEQYF. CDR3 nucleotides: TGTGCCAGCAGCCAAGAGTTGGGATCCTACGAGCAGTACTTC.

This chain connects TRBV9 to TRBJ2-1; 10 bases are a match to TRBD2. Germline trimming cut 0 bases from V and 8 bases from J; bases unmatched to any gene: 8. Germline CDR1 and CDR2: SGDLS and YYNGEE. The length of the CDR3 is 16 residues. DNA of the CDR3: TGTGCCAGCAGCGTAGTTCGTAGCGGGGGGCGGGATGAGCAGTTCTTC. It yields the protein CASSVVRSGGRDEQFF.

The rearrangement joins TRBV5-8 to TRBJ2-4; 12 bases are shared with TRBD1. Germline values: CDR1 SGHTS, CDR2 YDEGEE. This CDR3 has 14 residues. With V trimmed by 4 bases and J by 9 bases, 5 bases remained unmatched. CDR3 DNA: TGTGCCAGCAGCCCCGGGACAGGGGGCGTCATTCAGTACTTC. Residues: CASSPGTGGVIQYF.

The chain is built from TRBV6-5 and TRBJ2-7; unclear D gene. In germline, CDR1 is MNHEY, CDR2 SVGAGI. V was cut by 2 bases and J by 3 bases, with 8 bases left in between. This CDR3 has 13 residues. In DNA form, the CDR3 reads TGTGCCAGCAGTTACGGCCCAGGCTACGAGCAGTACTTC. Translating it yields CASSYGPGYEQYF.

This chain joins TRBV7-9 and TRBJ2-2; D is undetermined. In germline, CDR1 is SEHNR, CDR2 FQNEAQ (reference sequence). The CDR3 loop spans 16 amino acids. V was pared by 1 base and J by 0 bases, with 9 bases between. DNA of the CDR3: TGTGCCAGCAGCTTAGGGTCGGCAGCGAACACCGGGGAGCTGTTTTTT. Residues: CASSLGSAANTGELFF.

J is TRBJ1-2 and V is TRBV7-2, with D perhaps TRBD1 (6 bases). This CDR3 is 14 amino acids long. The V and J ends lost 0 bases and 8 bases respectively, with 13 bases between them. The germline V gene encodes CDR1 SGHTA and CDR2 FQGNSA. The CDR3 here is CASSLARGPEGYTF. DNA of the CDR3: TGTGCCAGCAGCTTAGCGCGGGGGCCAGAGGGCTACACCTTC.

The CDR3, as DNA: TGTGCCAGCAGCCCCCGGACGCAAATTAGCACAGATACGCAGTATTTT. Translation: CASSPRTQISTDTQYF. The V and J genes are TRBV14 and TRBJ2-3; D call uncertain. V gave up 4 bases and J gave up 0 bases, with 14 bases separating them. Germline CDR1 SGHDN, CDR2 FVKESK. The CDR3 sequence is 16 residues long.

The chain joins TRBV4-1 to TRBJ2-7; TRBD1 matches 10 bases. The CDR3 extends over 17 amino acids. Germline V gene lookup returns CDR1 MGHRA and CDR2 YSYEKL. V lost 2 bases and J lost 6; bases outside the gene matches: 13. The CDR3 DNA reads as TGCGCCAGCAGCCAATGGGTACTGGGACAGGGGCGAGGCGAGCAGTACTTC. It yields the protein CASSQWVLGQGRGEQYF.

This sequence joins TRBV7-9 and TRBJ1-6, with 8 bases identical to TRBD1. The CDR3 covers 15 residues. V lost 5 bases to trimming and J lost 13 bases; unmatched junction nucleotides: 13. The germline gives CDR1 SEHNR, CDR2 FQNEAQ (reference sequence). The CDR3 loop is CASSVLFGQGSPLHF. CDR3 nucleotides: TGTGCCAGCAGCGTGCTTTTCGGACAGGGTTCTCCCCTCCACTTT.